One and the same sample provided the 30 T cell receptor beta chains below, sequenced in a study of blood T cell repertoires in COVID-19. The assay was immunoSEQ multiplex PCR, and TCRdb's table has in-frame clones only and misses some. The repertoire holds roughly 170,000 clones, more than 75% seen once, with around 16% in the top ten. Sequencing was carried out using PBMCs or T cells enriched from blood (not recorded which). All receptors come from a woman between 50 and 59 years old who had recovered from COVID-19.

The CDR3 bases are TGCGCCAGCAGCTCGGGGACTAGCGGGAGGGTCGCCGGGGAGCTGTTTTTT. Amino acids: CASSSGTSGRVAGELFF. This chain connects TRBV5-1 to TRBJ2-2; 16 nucleotides line up with TRBD2. Trimming at V came to 3 bases and at J to 6 bases, leaving 5 bases not matched to a gene. CDR1 is SGHRS, CDR2 YFSETQ, per germline. This CDR3 has 17 amino acids.

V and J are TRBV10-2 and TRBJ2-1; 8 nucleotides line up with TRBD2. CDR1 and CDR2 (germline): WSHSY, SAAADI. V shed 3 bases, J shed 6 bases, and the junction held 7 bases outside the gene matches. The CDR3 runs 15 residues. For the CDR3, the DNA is TGCGCCAGCAGTGATGGTGCGGGAGGAGTCAATGAGCAGTTCTTC. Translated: CASSDGAGGVNEQFF.

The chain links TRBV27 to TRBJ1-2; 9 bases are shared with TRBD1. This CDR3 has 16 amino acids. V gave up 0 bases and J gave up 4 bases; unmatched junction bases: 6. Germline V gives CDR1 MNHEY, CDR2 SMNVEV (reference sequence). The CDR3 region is CASSLSLGQGVYGYTF. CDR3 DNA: TGTGCCAGCAGTTTATCGCTGGGACAGGGTGTCTATGGCTACACCTTC.

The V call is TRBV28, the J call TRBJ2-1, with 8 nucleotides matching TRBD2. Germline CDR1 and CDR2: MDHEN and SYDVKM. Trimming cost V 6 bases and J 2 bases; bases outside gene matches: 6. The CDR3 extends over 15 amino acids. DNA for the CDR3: TGTGCCAGCAGCCTCGCGGGACTAGCCTACAATGAGCAGTTCTTC. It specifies CASSLAGLAYNEQFF.

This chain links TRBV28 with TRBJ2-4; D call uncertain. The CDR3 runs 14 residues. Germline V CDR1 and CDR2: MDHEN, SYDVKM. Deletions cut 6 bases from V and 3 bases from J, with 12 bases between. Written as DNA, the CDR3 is TGTGCCAGCAGGGTCCCGGGTGGCAAAAACATTCAGTACTTC. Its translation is CASRVPGGKNIQYF.

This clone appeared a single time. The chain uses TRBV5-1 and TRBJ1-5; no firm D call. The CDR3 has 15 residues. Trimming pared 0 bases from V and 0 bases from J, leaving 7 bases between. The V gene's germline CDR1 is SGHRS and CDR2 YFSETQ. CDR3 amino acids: CASSLVSDSNQPQHF. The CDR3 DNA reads TGCGCCAGCAGCTTGGTATCAGATAGCAATCAGCCCCAGCATTTT. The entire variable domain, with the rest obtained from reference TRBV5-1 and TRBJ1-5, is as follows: KAGVTQTPRYLIKTRGQQVTLSCSPISGHRSVSWYQQTPGQGLQFLFEYFSETQRNKGNFPGRFSGRQFSNSRSEMNVSTLELGDSALYLCASSLVSDSNQPQHFGDGTRLSIL.

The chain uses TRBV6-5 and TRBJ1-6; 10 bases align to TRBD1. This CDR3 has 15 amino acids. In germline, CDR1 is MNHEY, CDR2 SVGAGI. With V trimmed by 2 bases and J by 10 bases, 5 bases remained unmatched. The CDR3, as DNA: TGTGCCAGCAGTTACGGACGGACAGGGGGATCACCCCTCCACTTT. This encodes CASSYGRTGGSPLHF.

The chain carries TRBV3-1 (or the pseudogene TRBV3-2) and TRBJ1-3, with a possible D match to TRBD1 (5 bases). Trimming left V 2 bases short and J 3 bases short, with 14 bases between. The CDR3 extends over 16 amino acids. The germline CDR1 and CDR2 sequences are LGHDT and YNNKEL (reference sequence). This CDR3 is CASSQKNRILGNTIYF. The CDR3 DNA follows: TGTGCCAGCAGCCAAAAAAACAGGATCCTTGGAAACACCATATATTTT.

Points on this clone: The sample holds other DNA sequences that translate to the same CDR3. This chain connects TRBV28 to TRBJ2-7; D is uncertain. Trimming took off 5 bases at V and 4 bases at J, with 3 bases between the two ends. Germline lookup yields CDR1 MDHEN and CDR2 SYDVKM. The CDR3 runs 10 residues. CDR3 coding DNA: TGTGCCAGCAGTCGTTACGAGCAGTACTTC. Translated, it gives CASSRYEQYF.

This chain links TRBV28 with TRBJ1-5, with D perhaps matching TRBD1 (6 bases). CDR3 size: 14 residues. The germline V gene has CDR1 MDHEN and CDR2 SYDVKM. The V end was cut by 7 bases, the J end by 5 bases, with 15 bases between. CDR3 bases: TGTGCCAGCAAGGCCGGGACACAGTATCAGCCCCAGCATTTT. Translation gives CASKAGTQYQPQHF. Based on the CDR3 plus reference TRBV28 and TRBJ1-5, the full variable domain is DVKVTQSSRYLVKRTGEKVFLECVQDMDHENMFWYRQDPGLGLRLIYFSYDVKMKEKGDIPEGYSVSREKKERFSLILESASTNQTSMYLCASKAGTQYQPQHFGDGTRLSIL.

The CDR3 coding sequence is TGTGCCAGCACAGGGACATCTTATGGCTACACCTTC. Residues: CASTGTSYGYTF. This rearrangement joins TRBV18 to TRBJ1-2; a weak D match, TRBD1 (6 bases). Trimming removed 8 bases from V and 5 bases from J, with 12 bases in between. Germline V CDR1 and CDR2: KGHSH, LQKENI. The CDR3 sequence is 12 residues long.

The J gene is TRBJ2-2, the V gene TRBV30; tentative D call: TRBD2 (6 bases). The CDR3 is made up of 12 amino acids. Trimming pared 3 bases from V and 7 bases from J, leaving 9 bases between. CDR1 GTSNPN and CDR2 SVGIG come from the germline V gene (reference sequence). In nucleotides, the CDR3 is TGTGCCTGGAGATTGGGAGGCGGGGAGCTGTTTTTT. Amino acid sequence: CAWRLGGGELFF.

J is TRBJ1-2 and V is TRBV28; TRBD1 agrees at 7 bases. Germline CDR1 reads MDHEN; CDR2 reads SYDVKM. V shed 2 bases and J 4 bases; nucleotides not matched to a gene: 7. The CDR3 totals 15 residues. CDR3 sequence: CASSLETGTAYGYTF. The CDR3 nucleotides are TGTGCCAGCAGTTTAGAAACCGGGACAGCCTATGGCTACACCTTC.

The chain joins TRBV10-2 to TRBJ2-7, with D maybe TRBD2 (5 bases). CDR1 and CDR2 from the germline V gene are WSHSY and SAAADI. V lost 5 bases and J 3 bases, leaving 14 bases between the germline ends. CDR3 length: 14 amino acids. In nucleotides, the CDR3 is TGCGCCAGCAGTCCTAGCCGTGGGGACTACGAGCAGTACTTC. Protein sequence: CASSPSRGDYEQYF.

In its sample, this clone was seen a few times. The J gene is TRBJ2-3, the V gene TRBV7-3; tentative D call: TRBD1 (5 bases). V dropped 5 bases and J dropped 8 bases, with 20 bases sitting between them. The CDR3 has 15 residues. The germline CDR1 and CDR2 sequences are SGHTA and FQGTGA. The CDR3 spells CASSRDSTTGLTQYF. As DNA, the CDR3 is TGTGCCAGCAGCCGAGACAGTACGACCGGGCTTACGCAGTATTTT.

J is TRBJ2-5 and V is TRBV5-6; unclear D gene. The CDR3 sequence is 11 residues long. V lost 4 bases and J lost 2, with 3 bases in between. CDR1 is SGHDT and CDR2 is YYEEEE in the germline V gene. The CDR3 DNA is TGTGCCAGCAGCATACAAGAGACCCAGTACTTC. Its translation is CASSIQETQYF.

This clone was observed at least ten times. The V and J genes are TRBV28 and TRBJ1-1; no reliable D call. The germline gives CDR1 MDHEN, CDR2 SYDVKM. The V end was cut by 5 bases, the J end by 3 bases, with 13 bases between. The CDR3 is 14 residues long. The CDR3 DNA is TGTGCCAGCAGTGCCATAATGGCCGACACTGAAGCTTTCTTT. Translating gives CASSAIMADTEAFF.

DNA for the CDR3: TGTGCCAGCAAACGGGACAATCTATACGAGCAGTACTTC. It encodes CASKRDNLYEQYF. V and J are TRBV7-9 and TRBJ2-7, with TRBD1 as a possible D gene (6 bases). V shed 7 bases and J shed 4 bases, with 14 bases lying between them. Germline values: CDR1 SEHNR, CDR2 FQNEAQ (reference sequence). The CDR3 consists of 13 residues. Drawing the rest from reference TRBV7-9 and TRBJ2-7, the complete variable domain is DTGVSQNPRHKITKRGQNVTFRCDPISEHNRLYWYRQTLGQGPEFLTYFQNEAQLEKSRLLSDRFSAERPKGSFSTLEIQRTEQGDSAMYLCASKRDNLYEQYFGPGTRLTVT.

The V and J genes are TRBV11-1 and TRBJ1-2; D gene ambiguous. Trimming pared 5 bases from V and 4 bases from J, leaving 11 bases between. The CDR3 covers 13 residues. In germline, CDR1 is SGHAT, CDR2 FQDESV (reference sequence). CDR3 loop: CASSPEEAYGYTF. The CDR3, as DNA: TGTGCCAGCAGCCCCGAGGAGGCCTATGGCTACACCTTC.

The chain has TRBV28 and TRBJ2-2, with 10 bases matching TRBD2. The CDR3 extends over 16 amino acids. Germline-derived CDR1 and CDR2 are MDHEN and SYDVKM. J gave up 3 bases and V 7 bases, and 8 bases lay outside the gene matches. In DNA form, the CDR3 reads TGTGCCAGCACCTATTCCGGGACTAGCGACACCGGGGAGCTGTTTTTT. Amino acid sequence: CASTYSGTSDTGELFF.

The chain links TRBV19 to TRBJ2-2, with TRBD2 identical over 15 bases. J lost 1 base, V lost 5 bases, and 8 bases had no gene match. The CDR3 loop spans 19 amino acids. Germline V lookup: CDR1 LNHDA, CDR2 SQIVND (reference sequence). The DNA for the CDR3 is TGTGCCAGTAGTTGGACTAGCGGGAGGGCCCTCGGGAACACCGGGGAGCTGTTTTTT. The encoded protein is CASSWTSGRALGNTGELFF. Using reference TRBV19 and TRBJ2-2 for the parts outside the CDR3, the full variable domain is DGGITQSPKYLFRKEGQNVTLSCEQNLNHDAMYWYRQDPGQGLRLIYYSQIVNDFQKGDIAEGYSVSREKKESFPLTVTSAQKNPTAFYLCASSWTSGRALGNTGELFFGEGSRLTVL.

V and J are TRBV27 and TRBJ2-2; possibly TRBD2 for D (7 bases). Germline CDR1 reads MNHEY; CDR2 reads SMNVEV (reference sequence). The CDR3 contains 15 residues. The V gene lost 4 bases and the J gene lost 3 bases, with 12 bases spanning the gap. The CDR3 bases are TGTGCCAGCAGTTCTGGGGGGGCAGACACCGGGGAGCTGTTTTTT. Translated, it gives CASSSGGADTGELFF.

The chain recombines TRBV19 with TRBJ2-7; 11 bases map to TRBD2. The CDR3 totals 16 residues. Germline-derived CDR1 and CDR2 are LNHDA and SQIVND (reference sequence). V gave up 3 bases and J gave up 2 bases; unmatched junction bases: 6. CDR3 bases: TGTGCCAGTAGTATTCCTAGCGGGAGGTACCCCTACGAGCAGTACTTC. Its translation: CASSIPSGRYPYEQYF.

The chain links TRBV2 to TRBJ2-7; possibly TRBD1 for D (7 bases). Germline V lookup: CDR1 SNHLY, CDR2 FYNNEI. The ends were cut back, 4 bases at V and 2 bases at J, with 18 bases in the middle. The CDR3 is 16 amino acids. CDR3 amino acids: CASSVEGALRTYEQYF. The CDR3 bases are TGTGCCAGCAGTGTGGAGGGGGCCCTGCGGACCTACGAGCAGTACTTC.

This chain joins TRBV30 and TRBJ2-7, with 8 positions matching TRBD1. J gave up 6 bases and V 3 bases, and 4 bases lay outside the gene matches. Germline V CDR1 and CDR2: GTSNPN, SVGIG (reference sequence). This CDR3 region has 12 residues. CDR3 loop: CAWRQGAGEQYF. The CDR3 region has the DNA TGTGCCTGGAGGCAGGGGGCAGGCGAGCAGTACTTC. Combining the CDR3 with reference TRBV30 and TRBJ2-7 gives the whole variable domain SQTIHQWPATLVQPVGSPLSLECTVEGTSNPNLYWYRQAAGRGLQLLFYSVGIGQISSEVPQNLSASRPQDRQFILSSKKLLLSDSGFYLCAWRQGAGEQYFGPGTRLTVT.

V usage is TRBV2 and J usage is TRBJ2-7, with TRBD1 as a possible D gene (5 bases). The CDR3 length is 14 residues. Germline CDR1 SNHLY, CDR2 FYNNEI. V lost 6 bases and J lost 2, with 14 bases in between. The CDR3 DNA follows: TGTGCCAGCAGAAGCACAGGTATGGCCTACGAGCAGTACTTC. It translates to CASRSTGMAYEQYF.

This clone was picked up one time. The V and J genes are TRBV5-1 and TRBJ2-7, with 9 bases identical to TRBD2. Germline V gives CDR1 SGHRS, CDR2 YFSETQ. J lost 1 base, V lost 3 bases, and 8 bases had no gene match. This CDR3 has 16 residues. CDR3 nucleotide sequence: TGCGCCAGCAGCTCGGGTGGTAGCGGGGGATCCTACGAGCAGTACTTC. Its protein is CASSSGGSGGSYEQYF.

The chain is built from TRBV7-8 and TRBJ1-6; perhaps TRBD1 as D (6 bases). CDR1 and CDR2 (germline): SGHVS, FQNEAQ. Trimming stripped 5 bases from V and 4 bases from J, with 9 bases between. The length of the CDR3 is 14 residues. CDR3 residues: CASSHGQYNSPLHF. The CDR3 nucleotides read TGTGCCAGCAGCCATGGACAGTATAATTCACCCCTCCACTTT.

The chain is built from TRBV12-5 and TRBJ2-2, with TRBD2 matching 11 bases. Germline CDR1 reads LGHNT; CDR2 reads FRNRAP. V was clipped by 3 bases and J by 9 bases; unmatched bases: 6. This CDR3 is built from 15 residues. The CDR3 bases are TGTGCTAGTGGTTTCATAGCGGGGGGGGCGTGGGAGCTGTTTTTT. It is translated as CASGFIAGGAWELFF. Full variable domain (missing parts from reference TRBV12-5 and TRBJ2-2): DARVTQTPRHKVTEMGQEVTMRCQPILGHNTVFWYRQTMMQGLELLAYFRNRAPLDDSGMPKDRFSAEMPDATLATLKIQPSEPRDSAVYFCASGFIAGGAWELFFGEGSRLTVL.

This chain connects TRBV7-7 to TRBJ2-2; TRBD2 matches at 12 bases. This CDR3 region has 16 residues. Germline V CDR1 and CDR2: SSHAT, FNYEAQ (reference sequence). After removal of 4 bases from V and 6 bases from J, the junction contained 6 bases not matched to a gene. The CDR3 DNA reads TGTGCCAGCAGCTCACCTAGCGGGAGGGCCTCCGGGGAGCTGTTTTTT. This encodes CASSSPSGRASGELFF.